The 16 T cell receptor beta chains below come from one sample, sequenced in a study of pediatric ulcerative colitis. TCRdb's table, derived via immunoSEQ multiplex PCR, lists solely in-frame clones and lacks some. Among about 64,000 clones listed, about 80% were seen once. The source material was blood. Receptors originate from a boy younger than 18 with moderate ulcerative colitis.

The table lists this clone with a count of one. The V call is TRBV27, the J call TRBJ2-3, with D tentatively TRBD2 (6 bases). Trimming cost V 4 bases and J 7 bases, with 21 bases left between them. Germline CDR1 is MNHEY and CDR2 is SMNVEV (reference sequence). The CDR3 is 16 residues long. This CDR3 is CASSYPLGLAFNTQYF. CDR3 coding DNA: TGTGCCAGCAGTTACCCCTTGGGACTGGCGTTTAATACGCAGTATTTT.

The CDR3 region has the DNA TGTGCCAGCAGCTTAGATATCAGGGACCTTATTTCACCCCTCCACTTT. This codes for CASSLDIRDLISPLHF. V gene TRBV11-2 combines with J gene TRBJ1-6, with D possibly being TRBD1 (5 bases). Germline values: CDR1 SGHAT, CDR2 FQNNGV. The CDR3 contains 16 residues. The ends were cut back, 0 bases at V and 9 bases at J, with 15 bases in the middle.

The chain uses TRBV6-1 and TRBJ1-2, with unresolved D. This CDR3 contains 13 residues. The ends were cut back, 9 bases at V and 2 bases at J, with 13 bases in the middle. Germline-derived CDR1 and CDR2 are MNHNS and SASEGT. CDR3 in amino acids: CARLGGANYGYTF. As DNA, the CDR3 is TGTGCCAGGCTAGGCGGAGCAAACTATGGCTACACCTTC.

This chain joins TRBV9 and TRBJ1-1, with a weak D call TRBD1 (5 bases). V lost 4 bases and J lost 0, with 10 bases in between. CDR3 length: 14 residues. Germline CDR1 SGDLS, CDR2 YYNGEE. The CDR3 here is CASSPTVLNTEAFF. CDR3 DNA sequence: TGTGCCAGCAGCCCGACAGTTTTGAACACTGAAGCTTTCTTT.

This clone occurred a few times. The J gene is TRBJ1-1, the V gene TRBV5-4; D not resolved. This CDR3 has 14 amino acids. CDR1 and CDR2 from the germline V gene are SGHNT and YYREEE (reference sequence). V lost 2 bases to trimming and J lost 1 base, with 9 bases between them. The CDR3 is CASSFPGENTEAFF. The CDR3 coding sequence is TGTGCCAGCAGCTTCCCTGGGGAGAACACTGAAGCTTTCTTT.

CDR3 sequence (DNA): TGTGCCACCAGCGAGGCCAGGACTAGCGCGAGATACAATGAGCAGTTCTTC. Translating it yields CATSEARTSARYNEQFF. This sequence joins TRBV15 and TRBJ2-1; 9 bases match TRBD2. This CDR3 has 17 amino acids. CDR1 is LNHNV, CDR2 YYDKDF, per germline (reference sequence). V was clipped by 5 bases and J by 4 bases; unmatched bases: 12.

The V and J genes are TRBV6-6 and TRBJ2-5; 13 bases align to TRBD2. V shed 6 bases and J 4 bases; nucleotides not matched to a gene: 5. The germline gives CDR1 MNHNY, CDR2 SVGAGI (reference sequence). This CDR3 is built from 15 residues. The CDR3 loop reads CASSIGLAGVETQYF. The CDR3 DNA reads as TGTGCCAGCAGCATCGGACTAGCGGGAGTAGAGACCCAGTACTTC.

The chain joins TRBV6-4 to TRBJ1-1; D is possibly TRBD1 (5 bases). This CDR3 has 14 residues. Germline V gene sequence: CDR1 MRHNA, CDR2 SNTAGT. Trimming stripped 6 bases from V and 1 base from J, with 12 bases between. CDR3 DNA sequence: TGTGCCAGCAGAGATAGCGACAGGAACACTGAAGCTTTCTTT. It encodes CASRDSDRNTEAFF.

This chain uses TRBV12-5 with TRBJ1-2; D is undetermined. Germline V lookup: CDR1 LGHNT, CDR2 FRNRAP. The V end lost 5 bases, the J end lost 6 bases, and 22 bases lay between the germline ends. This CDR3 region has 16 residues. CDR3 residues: CASGPSPHAAGNGYTF. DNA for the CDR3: TGTGCTAGTGGTCCCAGCCCCCACGCGGCTGGCAATGGCTACACCTTC.

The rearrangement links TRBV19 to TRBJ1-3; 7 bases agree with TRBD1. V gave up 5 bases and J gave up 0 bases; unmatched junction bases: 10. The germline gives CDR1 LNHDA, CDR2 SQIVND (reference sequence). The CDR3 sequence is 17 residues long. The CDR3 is CASSVEGTASSGNTIYF. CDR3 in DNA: TGTGCCAGTAGTGTCGAAGGGACAGCGAGCTCTGGAAACACCATATATTTT. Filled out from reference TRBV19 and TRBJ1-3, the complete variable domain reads DGGITQSPKYLFRKEGQNVTLSCEQNLNHDAMYWYRQDPGQGLRLIYYSQIVNDFQKGDIAEGYSVSREKKESFPLTVTSAQKNPTAFYLCASSVEGTASSGNTIYFGEGSWLTVV.

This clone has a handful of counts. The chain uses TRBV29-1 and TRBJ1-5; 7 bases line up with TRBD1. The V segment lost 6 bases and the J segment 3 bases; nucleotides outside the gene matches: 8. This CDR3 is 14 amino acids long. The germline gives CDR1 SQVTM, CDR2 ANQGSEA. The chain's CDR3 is CSVRGAGDNQPQHF. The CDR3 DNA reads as TGCAGCGTCAGGGGGGCGGGTGACAATCAGCCCCAGCATTTT.

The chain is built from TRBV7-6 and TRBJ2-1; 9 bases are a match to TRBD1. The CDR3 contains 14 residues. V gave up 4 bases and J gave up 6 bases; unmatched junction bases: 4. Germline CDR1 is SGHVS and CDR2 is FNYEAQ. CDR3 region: CASSSRQGGNEQFF. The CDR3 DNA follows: TGTGCCAGCAGCTCACGACAGGGGGGCAATGAGCAGTTCTTC.

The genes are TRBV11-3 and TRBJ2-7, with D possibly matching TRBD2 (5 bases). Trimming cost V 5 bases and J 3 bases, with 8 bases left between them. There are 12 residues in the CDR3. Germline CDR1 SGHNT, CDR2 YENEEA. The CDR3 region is CASSEGGYEQYF. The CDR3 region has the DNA TGTGCCAGCAGCGAGGGCGGCTACGAGCAGTACTTC.

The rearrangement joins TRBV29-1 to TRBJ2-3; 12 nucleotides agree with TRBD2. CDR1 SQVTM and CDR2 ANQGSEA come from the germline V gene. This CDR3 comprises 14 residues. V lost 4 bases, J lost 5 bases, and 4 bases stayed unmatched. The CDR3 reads CSVGLAGVKDTQYF. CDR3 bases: TGCAGCGTTGGACTAGCGGGAGTTAAAGATACGCAGTATTTT.

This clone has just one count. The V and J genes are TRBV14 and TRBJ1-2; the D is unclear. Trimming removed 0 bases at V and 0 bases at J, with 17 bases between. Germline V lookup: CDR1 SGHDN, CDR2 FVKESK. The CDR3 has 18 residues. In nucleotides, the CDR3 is TGTGCCAGCAGCCAAGATTTCTCAACGGCGGTGACTAACTATGGCTACACCTTC. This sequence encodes CASSQDFSTAVTNYGYTF.

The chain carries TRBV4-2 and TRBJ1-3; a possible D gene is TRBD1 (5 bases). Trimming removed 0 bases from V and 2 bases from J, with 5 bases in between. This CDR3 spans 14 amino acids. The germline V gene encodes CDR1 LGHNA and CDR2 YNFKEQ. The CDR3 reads CASSQDRAGNTIYF. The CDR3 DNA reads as TGTGCCAGCAGCCAAGACAGGGCTGGAAACACCATATATTTT.